This T cell receptor (beta chain) came from a study of T cell changes during pregnancy in multiple sclerosis. V gave up 7 bases and J gave up 3 bases; unmatched junction bases: 11. CDR3 length: 15 residues. Germline V CDR1 and CDR2: SGHRS, YFSETQ. TCRdb's table, derived via immunoSEQ multiplex PCR, lists solely in-frame clones and lacks some. The sample lists approximately 89,000 clones, 85% to 95% occurring once. This TCR came from a female donor with multiple sclerosis, enrolled in a pregnancy study. The rearrangement links TRBV5-1 to TRBJ1-2; 8 bases align to TRBD1. The sequencing used peripheral blood, collected in the third trimester of pregnancy. For the CDR3, the DNA is TGCGCCAGCGGTACAGGGGGAGCGATAGACTATGGCTACACCTTC. It encodes CASGTGGAIDYGYTF.